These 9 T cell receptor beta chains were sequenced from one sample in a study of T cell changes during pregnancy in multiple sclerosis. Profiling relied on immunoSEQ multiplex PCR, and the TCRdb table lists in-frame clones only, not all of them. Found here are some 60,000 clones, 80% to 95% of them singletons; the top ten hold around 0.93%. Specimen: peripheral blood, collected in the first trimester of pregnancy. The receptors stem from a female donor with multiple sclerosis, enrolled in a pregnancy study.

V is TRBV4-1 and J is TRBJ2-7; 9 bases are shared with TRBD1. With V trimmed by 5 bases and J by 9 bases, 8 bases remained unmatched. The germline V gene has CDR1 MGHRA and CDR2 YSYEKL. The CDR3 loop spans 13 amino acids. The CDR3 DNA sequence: TGCGCCAGCAGCGAAGGACAGGGGATAGCGCAGTACTTC. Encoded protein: CASSEGQGIAQYF.

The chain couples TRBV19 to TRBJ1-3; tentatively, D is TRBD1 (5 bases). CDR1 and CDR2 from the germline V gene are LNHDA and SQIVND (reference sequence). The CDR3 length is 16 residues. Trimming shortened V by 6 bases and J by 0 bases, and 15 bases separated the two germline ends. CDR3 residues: CASRDLDRSSGNTIYF. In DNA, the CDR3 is TGTGCCAGTAGGGATCTCGACAGATCCTCTGGAAACACCATATATTTT.

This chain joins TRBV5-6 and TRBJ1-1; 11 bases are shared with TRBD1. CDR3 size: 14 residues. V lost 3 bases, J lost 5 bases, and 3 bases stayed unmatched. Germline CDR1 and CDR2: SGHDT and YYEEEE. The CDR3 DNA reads TGTGCCAGCAGCTGGGACAGGGGGTTGACTGAAGCTTTCTTT. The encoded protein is CASSWDRGLTEAFF. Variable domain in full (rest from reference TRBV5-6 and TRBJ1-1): DAGVTQSPTHLIKTRGQQVTLRCSPKSGHDTVSWYQQALGQGPQFIFQYYEEEERQRGNFPDRFSGHQFPNYSSELNVNALLLGDSALYLCASSWDRGLTEAFFGQGTRLTVV.

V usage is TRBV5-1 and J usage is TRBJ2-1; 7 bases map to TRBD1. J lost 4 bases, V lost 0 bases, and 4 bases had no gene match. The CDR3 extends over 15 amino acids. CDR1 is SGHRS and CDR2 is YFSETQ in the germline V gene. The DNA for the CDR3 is TGCGCCAGCAGCTTGGAGGGACAGCCGTACAATGAGCAGTTCTTC. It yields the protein CASSLEGQPYNEQFF.

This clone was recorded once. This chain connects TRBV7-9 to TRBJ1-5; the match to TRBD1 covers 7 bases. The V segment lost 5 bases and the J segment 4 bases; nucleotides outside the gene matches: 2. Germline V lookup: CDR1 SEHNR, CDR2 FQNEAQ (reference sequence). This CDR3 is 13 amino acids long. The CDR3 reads CASSPTGNQPQHF. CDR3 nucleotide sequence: TGTGCCAGCAGCCCGACAGGGAATCAGCCCCAGCATTTT.

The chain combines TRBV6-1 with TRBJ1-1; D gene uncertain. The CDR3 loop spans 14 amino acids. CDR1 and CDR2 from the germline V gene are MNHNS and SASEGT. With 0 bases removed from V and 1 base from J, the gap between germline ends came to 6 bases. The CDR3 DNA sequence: TGTGCCAGCAGTGAAGCGTGGGCGAACACTGAAGCTTTCTTT. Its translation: CASSEAWANTEAFF.

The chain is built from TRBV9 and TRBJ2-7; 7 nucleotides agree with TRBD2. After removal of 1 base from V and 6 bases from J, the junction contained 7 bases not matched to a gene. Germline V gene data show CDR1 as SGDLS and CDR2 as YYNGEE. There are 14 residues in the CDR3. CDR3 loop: CASSVYAGVSEQYF. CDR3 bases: TGTGCCAGCAGCGTATATGCGGGGGTAAGCGAGCAGTACTTC.

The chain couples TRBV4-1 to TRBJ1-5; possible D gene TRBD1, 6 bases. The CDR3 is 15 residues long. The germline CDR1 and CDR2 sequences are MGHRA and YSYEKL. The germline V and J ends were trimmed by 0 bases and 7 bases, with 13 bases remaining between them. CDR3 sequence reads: CASSQDPPRGQPQHF. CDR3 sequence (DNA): TGCGCCAGCAGCCAAGATCCACCGAGGGGGCAGCCCCAGCATTTT.

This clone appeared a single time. The CDR3 region is CASRPTGVNTEAFF. CDR3 DNA: TGTGCCAGCAGACCGACAGGGGTGAACACTGAAGCTTTCTTT. The chain combines TRBV6-1 with TRBJ1-1, with TRBD1 matching over 8 bases. The CDR3 spans 14 residues. Losses at the gene ends were 6 bases for V and 0 bases for J; bases not matched to a gene: 3. Germline CDR1 reads MNHNS; CDR2 reads SASEGT.